The 29 T cell receptor beta chains presented below share a single source sample, sequenced in a study of technical replicates of blood from a handful of donors. Method: immunoSEQ multiplex PCR; TCRdb's copy keeps in-frame clones and lacks some. Altogether 60,000 to 65,000 clones are present, 87% being singletons, with the ten largest covering 5.2%. The sequencing sample was made of PBMCs. The source is a human donor in good health. Some clones in this sample may be carry-over from other donors' samples.

The CDR3 sequence is CASSLDGGQPQHF. Written as DNA, the CDR3 is TGTGCCAGCAGCTTAGACGGAGGTCAGCCCCAGCATTTT. The genes are TRBV7-6 and TRBJ1-5, with no clear D. From germline, CDR1 is SGHVS and CDR2 FNYEAQ. The CDR3 extends over 13 amino acids. Trimming removed 1 base from V and 6 bases from J, with 7 bases in between. Full variable domain (outside the CDR3, taken from reference TRBV7-6 and TRBJ1-5): GAGVSQSPRYKVTKRGQDVALRCDPISGHVSLYWYRQALGQGPEFLTYFNYEAQQDKSGLPNDRFSAERPEGSISTLTIQRTEQRDSAMYRCASSLDGGQPQHFGDGTRLSIL.

V gene TRBV4-1 combines with J gene TRBJ2-2, with TRBD1 matching over 8 bases. V dropped 0 bases and J dropped 9; count of bases not matched to a gene: 9. This CDR3 contains 16 residues. Germline lookup yields CDR1 MGHRA and CDR2 YSYEKL. The CDR3 spells CASSQEPTGAGWELFF. The CDR3, as DNA: TGCGCCAGCAGCCAAGAGCCGACAGGGGCTGGATGGGAGCTGTTTTTT.

The V call is TRBV11-2, the J call TRBJ1-1, with D maybe TRBD1 (5 bases). Germline V gene data show CDR1 as SGHAT and CDR2 as FQNNGV. The V end was cut by 4 bases, the J end by 7 bases, with 13 bases between. CDR3 size: 13 residues. This CDR3 is CASSSGLGLEAFF. The DNA of the CDR3 is TGTGCCAGCAGCTCGGGACTCGGTCTTGAAGCTTTCTTT.

The V call is TRBV27, the J call TRBJ2-2; a weak D match, TRBD1 (6 bases). V gave up 4 bases and J gave up 3 bases, with 12 bases separating them. CDR1 and CDR2 (germline): MNHEY, SMNVEV (reference sequence). There are 15 residues in the CDR3. CDR3 coding DNA: TGTGCCAGCAGTTCCCTGACAGGATACACCGGGGAGCTGTTTTTT. Its protein is CASSSLTGYTGELFF.

The chain is built from TRBV7-9 and TRBJ2-6; D may be TRBD2 (6 bases). Germline loops: CDR1 SEHNR, CDR2 FQNEAQ (reference sequence). This CDR3 spans 18 amino acids. V was clipped by 1 base and J by 1 base, with 14 bases between them. The DNA for the CDR3 is TGTGCCAGCAGCTTAGTGAGCGGCGGGGTTTCTGGGGCCAACGTCCTGACTTTC. Its protein is CASSLVSGGVSGANVLTF.

The rearrangement joins TRBV4-1 to TRBJ2-1; perhaps TRBD2 as D (6 bases). CDR3 size: 17 residues. Germline CDR1 is MGHRA and CDR2 is YSYEKL. The germline V and J ends were trimmed by 6 bases and 9 bases, with 27 bases remaining between them. CDR3 in amino acids: CASSPPGGGSWGSEQFF. In DNA form, the CDR3 reads TGCGCCAGCAGTCCCCCTGGTGGGGGGTCCTGGGGGAGTGAGCAGTTCTTC.

This chain joins TRBV7-4 and TRBJ2-7; 9 nucleotides line up with TRBD2. CDR3 size: 16 residues. With V trimmed by 3 bases and J by 6 bases, 12 bases remained unmatched. CDR1 and CDR2 from the germline V gene are SGHVT and SQSDAQ. The CDR3, as DNA: TGTGCCAGCAGCTTCACCTTTAGCGGGGGAAACGTCGAGCAGTACTTC. Translated, it gives CASSFTFSGGNVEQYF.

V and J are TRBV5-1 and TRBJ2-3; D gene unclear. Per germline, CDR1 SGHRS and CDR2 YFSETQ. The CDR3 contains 14 residues. V gave up 0 bases and J gave up 2 bases, with 7 bases separating them. The CDR3 loop is CASSLGPPTDTQYF. The CDR3 DNA reads TGCGCCAGCAGCTTGGGGCCCCCCACAGATACGCAGTATTTT.

This clone occurred a few times. J is TRBJ1-1 and V is TRBV19; TRBD1 matches 11 bases. V trimming: 8 bases; J trimming: 4 bases; junction bases outside the gene matches: 12. The CDR3 covers 16 residues. Germline V gene lookup returns CDR1 LNHDA and CDR2 SQIVND (reference sequence). The CDR3 spells CASGPIGTGGVTEAFF. For the CDR3, the DNA is TGTGCCAGTGGGCCGATCGGGACAGGGGGGGTCACTGAAGCTTTCTTT.

The chain's CDR3 is CASSARREQFF. The CDR3 DNA sequence: TGTGCCAGCAGTGCGAGGAGGGAGCAGTTCTTC. The chain is built from TRBV2 and TRBJ2-1; D possibly corresponds to TRBD2 (5 bases). The CDR3 is made up of 11 amino acids. Germline V gene lookup returns CDR1 SNHLY and CDR2 FYNNEI. V was pared by 4 bases and J by 10 bases, with 8 bases between.

V usage is TRBV7-2 and J usage is TRBJ2-1; no firm D call. With 3 bases removed from V and 7 bases from J, the gap between germline ends came to 16 bases. The CDR3 has 15 residues. The germline V gene encodes CDR1 SGHTA and CDR2 FQGNSA. In DNA, the CDR3 is TGTGCCAGCAGCTTGGCCCGCGACTCAAGAAATGAGCAGTTCTTC. Translating gives CASSLARDSRNEQFF.

As to this clone: The sample carries other DNA sequences with the same CDR3. The rearrangement joins TRBV6-5 to TRBJ2-7, with 11 nucleotides matching TRBD2. CDR1 and CDR2 from the germline V gene are MNHEY and SVGAGI. This CDR3 has 15 residues. Unmatched junction bases numbered 2, after V lost 0 bases and J lost 4 bases. CDR3 protein: CASSYSSGGAYEQYF. The CDR3 nucleotides read TGTGCCAGCAGTTACTCTAGCGGGGGGGCGTACGAGCAGTACTTC.

The chain employs TRBV18 and TRBJ1-1; TRBD1 might be the D (5 bases). V dropped 5 bases and J dropped 2 bases, with 15 bases sitting between them. This CDR3 has 15 amino acids. Germline CDR1 is KGHSH and CDR2 is LQKENI. The CDR3 DNA is TGTGCCAGCTCAACGATGGAGGGACGAAACACTGAAGCTTTCTTT. It codes for CASSTMEGRNTEAFF. Using reference TRBV18 and TRBJ1-1 for the parts outside the CDR3, the full variable domain is NAGVMQNPRHLVRRRGQEARLRCSPMKGHSHVYWYRQLPEEGLKFMVYLQKENIIDESGMPKERFSAEFPKEGPSILRIQQVVRGDSAAYFCASSTMEGRNTEAFFGQGTRLTVV.

This chain uses TRBV5-1 with TRBJ2-5; TRBD2 matches 13 bases. The ends lost 4 bases at V and 1 base at J; junction bases unmatched: 7. The CDR3 runs to 17 residues. CDR1 SGHRS and CDR2 YFSETQ come from the germline V gene. In nucleotides, the CDR3 is TGCGCCAGCAGCCAACTACTAGCGGGAGGGTTCCAAGAGACCCAGTACTTC. It encodes CASSQLLAGGFQETQYF.

There are a few counts of this clone. The chain recombines TRBV5-1 with TRBJ1-1, with no clear D. The CDR3 is 15 residues long. V lost 4 bases and J 0 bases, leaving 13 bases between the germline ends. Germline assignment: CDR1 SGHRS and CDR2 YFSETQ. This CDR3 is CASSPQAGMNTEAFF. DNA of the CDR3: TGCGCCAGCAGCCCGCAGGCGGGTATGAACACTGAAGCTTTCTTT.

The chain carries TRBV29-1 and TRBJ2-2; a possible D gene is TRBD1 (6 bases). This CDR3 is 14 amino acids long. V lost 5 bases, J lost 6 bases, and 16 bases lay in between. Germline V gene lookup returns CDR1 SQVTM and CDR2 ANQGSEA. CDR3 in amino acids: CSVRRIQGPGELFF. Written as DNA, the CDR3 is TGCAGCGTTAGAAGAATACAGGGACCCGGGGAGCTGTTTTTT.

This clone was counted once. The V and J genes are TRBV27 and TRBJ1-5; D is undetermined. Trimming removed 3 bases at V and 0 bases at J, with 9 bases between. Germline lookup yields CDR1 MNHEY and CDR2 SMNVEV (reference sequence). The CDR3 has 15 amino acids. In DNA, the CDR3 is TGTGCCAGCAGTTTGGCCGCTTATAGCAATCAGCCCCAGCATTTT. This sequence encodes CASSLAAYSNQPQHF.

The chain recombines TRBV5-8 with TRBJ2-1, with TRBD1 matching 12 bases. The germline CDR1 and CDR2 sequences are SGHTS and YDEGEE. J gave up 4 bases and V 4 bases, and 6 bases lay outside the gene matches. The CDR3 totals 16 residues. CDR3 amino acids: CASSPGTGGIYNEQFF. CDR3 bases: TGTGCCAGCAGCCCCGGGACAGGGGGCATTTACAATGAGCAGTTCTTC.

The genes are TRBV6-5 and TRBJ1-5, with a possible D match to TRBD1 (5 bases). There are 15 residues in the CDR3. CDR1 and CDR2 (germline): MNHEY, SVGAGI. Deletions cut 3 bases from V and 6 bases from J, with 15 bases between. The CDR3 sequence: CASSYSGRDAQPQHF. The CDR3 nucleotides are TGTGCCAGCAGTTATTCAGGGCGGGATGCTCAGCCCCAGCATTTT.

The chain uses TRBV7-9 and TRBJ2-1, with 9 bases lining up with TRBD2. This CDR3 contains 15 residues. The J segment lost 7 bases and the V segment lost 7 bases, leaving 11 bases of the junction unmatched. From germline, CDR1 is SEHNR and CDR2 FQNEAQ (reference sequence). CDR3 DNA: TGTGCCAGCATACCACAAGCGGGGGGCCCGAATGAGCAGTTCTTC. It specifies CASIPQAGGPNEQFF.

The V gene is TRBV28, the J gene TRBJ1-1, with 8 bases aligning to TRBD1. The V segment lost 4 bases and the J segment 5 bases; nucleotides outside the gene matches: 12. The CDR3 is 16 residues long. CDR1 and CDR2 (germline): MDHEN, SYDVKM. In DNA, the CDR3 is TGTGCCAGCAGTTCAGGGGGCGGGCGGGGAGGAACTGAAGCTTTCTTT. Translation gives CASSSGGGRGGTEAFF.

This clone has a single count. DNA of the CDR3: TGTGCCAGCAGTTACTCGAGCACCTACGAGCAGTACTTC. Protein sequence: CASSYSSTYEQYF. The chain employs TRBV6-6 and TRBJ2-7; no reliable D call. Germline V gives CDR1 MNHNY, CDR2 SVGAGI (reference sequence). The V end was cut by 0 bases, the J end by 2 bases, with 5 bases between. The CDR3 sequence is 13 residues long.

This clone came up a few times. V gene TRBV5-1 combines with J gene TRBJ2-1, with D possibly matching TRBD1 (7 bases). Germline loops: CDR1 SGHRS, CDR2 YFSETQ. The CDR3 spans 16 residues. Trimming cost V 6 bases and J 0 bases, with 16 bases left between them. CDR3 amino acids: CASTPGGGASYNEQFF. The DNA of the CDR3 is TGCGCCAGCACCCCAGGAGGGGGCGCCTCCTACAATGAGCAGTTCTTC.

The chain has TRBV30 and TRBJ1-2; D may be TRBD1 (5 bases). The CDR3 length is 16 residues. Trimming took 3 bases from V and 4 from J, leaving 21 bases between them. CDR1 is GTSNPN and CDR2 is SVGIG in the germline V gene (reference sequence). The CDR3 DNA follows: TGTGCCTGGAGGGGGGGGTTTTCGAGTAATATCTATGGCTACACCTTC. Protein: CAWRGGFSSNIYGYTF.

V and J are TRBV6-5 and TRBJ1-1, with no clear D. The V end lost 2 bases, the J end lost 5 bases, and 12 bases lay between the germline ends. CDR1 is MNHEY, CDR2 SVGAGI, per germline. This CDR3 has 14 residues. CDR3 bases: TGTGCCAGCAGTTACGAGGAGACGGGGACTGAAGCTTTCTTT. Translating it yields CASSYEETGTEAFF.

This rearrangement joins TRBV11-2 to TRBJ1-2; weak D call: TRBD1 (5 bases). V was pared by 5 bases and J by 5 bases, with 9 bases between. CDR1 and CDR2 (germline): SGHAT, FQNNGV. The CDR3 is made up of 12 amino acids. CDR3 nucleotide sequence: TGTGCCAGCAGCCCAGGACATTATGGCTACACCTTC. Its translation is CASSPGHYGYTF.

V and J are TRBV12-5 and TRBJ2-7; unclear D gene. Germline V gene data show CDR1 as LGHNT and CDR2 as FRNRAP. V lost 6 bases and J lost 3, with 12 bases in between. The CDR3 is 13 amino acids. The CDR3 DNA follows: TGTGCTAGTGGAGGTCAGAGGAGCTACGAGCAGTACTTC. As protein: CASGGQRSYEQYF.

Comment on this clone: Other nucleotide sequences from this sample produce the same CDR3. The CDR3 reads CAISDRTYEQYF. The CDR3 DNA reads TGTGCCATCAGCGACAGGACTTACGAGCAGTACTTC. This rearrangement joins TRBV10-3 to TRBJ2-7; possible D gene TRBD1, 6 bases. The germline V gene has CDR1 ENHRY and CDR2 SYGVKD. V was trimmed by 6 bases and J by 4 bases, leaving 10 bases between them. The CDR3 consists of 12 residues.

The CDR3 here is CASSIGDRDYYGYTF. DNA for the CDR3: TGTGCCAGTAGTATCGGGGACAGGGACTACTATGGCTACACCTTC. V gene TRBV19 combines with J gene TRBJ1-2; 9 bases are shared with TRBD1. The CDR3 runs 15 residues. CDR1 is LNHDA, CDR2 SQIVND, per germline (reference sequence). V was pared by 3 bases and J by 3 bases, with 5 bases of the junction left unmatched.